Below are 28 T cell receptor beta chains sequenced from a single sample in a study of T cells in Graves' hyperthyroidism and ophthalmopathy. There were TCR beta CDR3 regions amplified from RNA transcripts. The study used the HTBI primer set for a first-round RT-PCR of the TCR CDR3. TCRdb re-derived calls from the multiplex PCR reads in MiXCR, one entry per CDR3 protein. The sample lists hundreds of thousands of distinct CDR3 sequences, about half seen once, with about 8.2% in the top ten. Sequenced: peripheral blood or thyroid tissue (not recorded which). The receptor set was obtained from a woman under 30 with Graves' hyperthyroidism.

This sequence joins TRBV29-1 and TRBJ1-4; TRBD1 matches at 7 bases. CDR1 is SQVTM, CDR2 ANQGSEA, per germline. V lost 8 bases, J lost 8 bases, and 8 bases stayed unmatched. This CDR3 comprises 12 residues. CDR3 protein: CSQTGSREKLFF. In DNA form, the CDR3 reads TGCAGCCAGACAGGGTCAAGGGAAAAACTGTTTTTT.

The chain recombines TRBV13 with TRBJ1-2; TRBD1 aligns across 8 bases. The CDR3 contains 13 residues. V lost 4 bases to trimming and J lost 7 bases; unmatched junction nucleotides: 5. Germline V gene lookup returns CDR1 PRHDT and CDR2 FYEKMQ (reference sequence). The CDR3 is CASSSDRASGYTF. As DNA, the CDR3 is TGTGCCAGCAGCTCGGACAGGGCGAGTGGCTACACCTTC.

The chain carries TRBV7-9 and TRBJ2-7; D remains unclear. The CDR3 extends over 13 amino acids. CDR1 is SEHNR, CDR2 FQNEAQ, per germline (reference sequence). The V end lost 6 bases, the J end lost 1 base, and 10 bases lay between the germline ends. CDR3 DNA sequence: TGTGCCAGCAGGGGTTTGCTTTCCTACGAGCAGTACTTC. Protein product: CASRGLLSYEQYF. Together with reference TRBV7-9 and TRBJ2-7, the CDR3 gives the full variable domain: DTGVSQNPRHKITKRGQNVTFRCDPISEHNRLYWYRQTLGQGPEFLTYFQNEAQLEKSRLLSDRFSAERPKGSFSTLEIQRTEQGDSAMYLCASRGLLSYEQYFGPGTRLTVT.

The chain is built from TRBV2 and TRBJ2-7, with D perhaps being TRBD1 or TRBD2 (5 bases each). CDR1 is SNHLY and CDR2 is FYNNEI in the germline V gene. V was clipped by 3 bases and J by 7 bases, with 13 bases between them. CDR3 length: 13 amino acids. CDR3 residues: CASSDQGREEQYF. The DNA for the CDR3 is TGTGCCAGCAGTGATCAGGGTCGGGAAGAGCAGTACTTC.

This clonotype was observed at least ten times. The chain combines TRBV7-8 with TRBJ2-7; 7 bases map to TRBD1. The CDR3 extends over 14 amino acids. Losses at the gene ends were 5 bases for V and 5 bases for J; bases not matched to a gene: 9. Germline V gives CDR1 SGHVS, CDR2 FQNEAQ. The CDR3 nucleotides are TGTGCCAGCAGCCTTAACAGGGGTGGTCACGAGCAGTACTTC. This encodes CASSLNRGGHEQYF.

This clonotype has a handful of counts. The V call is TRBV6-4, the J call TRBJ1-4; D gene unclear. The CDR3 spans 12 residues. From germline, CDR1 is MRHNA and CDR2 SNTAGT. Trimming took 3 bases from V and 11 from J, leaving 10 bases between them. Written as DNA, the CDR3 is TGTGCCAGCAGTGATCGGGAAAGGAAACTGTTTTTT. Its translation: CASSDRERKLFF.

The chain employs TRBV25-1 and TRBJ2-7; D gene uncertain. Germline lookup yields CDR1 MGHDK and CDR2 SYGVNS. The CDR3 has 11 residues. V lost 8 bases and J 3 bases, leaving 8 bases between the germline ends. The CDR3 loop is CASHGFYEQYF. CDR3 nucleotides: TGTGCCAGCCATGGGTTCTACGAGCAGTACTTC.

The genes are TRBV12-3 or TRBV12-4 and TRBJ2-7, with a weak D call TRBD1 (6 bases). CDR3 length: 17 residues. The V and J ends lost 5 bases and 5 bases respectively, with 25 bases between them. CDR3 nucleotides: TGTGCCAGCAGTCATCCCTTACAGGGAAAGTCGAGGCACGAGCAGTACTTC. It yields the protein CASSHPLQGKSRHEQYF.

This clonotype showed up just a few times. The chain uses TRBV20-1 and TRBJ2-7; D perhaps matches TRBD1 (5 bases). The CDR3 totals 13 residues. The germline V gene has CDR1 DFQATT and CDR2 SNEGSKA (reference sequence). V shed 0 bases and J shed 3 bases, with 9 bases lying between them. The CDR3 bases are TGCAGTGCTAGAGAAAGGGGAAGCTACGAGCAGTACTTC. Its protein is CSARERGSYEQYF.

V and J are TRBV25-1 and TRBJ1-1; 7 bases are shared with TRBD1. The CDR3 loop spans 14 amino acids. Looked up from germline, CDR1 is MGHDK and CDR2 is SYGVNS. V lost 10 bases and J lost 4; bases outside the gene matches: 12. The CDR3 DNA is TGTGCCACGAGGACAGGTGGGATCGCCACTGAAGCTTTCTTT. As protein: CATRTGGIATEAFF.

The chain uses TRBV19 and TRBJ2-3; no clear D gene. Trimming took off 3 bases at V and 6 bases at J, with 7 bases between the two ends. The CDR3 length is 12 residues. Germline loops: CDR1 LNHDA, CDR2 SQIVND (reference sequence). The chain's CDR3 is CASSMDTDTQYF. Here the CDR3 DNA reads TGTGCCAGTAGTATGGATACGGATACGCAGTATTTT.

The V gene is TRBV7-3, the J gene TRBJ2-2; 9 bases fit TRBD2. V dropped 1 base and J dropped 4; count of bases not matched to a gene: 1. This CDR3 comprises 15 residues. Germline CDR1 reads SGHTA; CDR2 reads FQGTGA. In DNA, the CDR3 is TGTGCCAGCAGCTTAAGCGGGAGGGCCACCGGGGAGCTGTTTTTT. Its protein product is CASSLSGRATGELFF.

This clonotype came up many times. V is TRBV20-1 and J is TRBJ1-1; D ambiguous. This CDR3 comprises 14 residues. Trimming cost V 0 bases and J 0 bases, with 8 bases left between them. Germline CDR1 and CDR2: DFQATT and SNEGSKA (reference sequence). The CDR3 coding sequence is TGCAGTGCTAGAGATCCGGGTGTGAACACTGAAGCTTTCTTT. It translates to CSARDPGVNTEAFF.

This clonotype was recorded many times. The V gene is TRBV29-1, the J gene TRBJ1-4; 10 nucleotides match TRBD1. V dropped 5 bases and J dropped 8; count of bases not matched to a gene: 5. The CDR3 sequence is 13 residues long. Germline lookup yields CDR1 SQVTM and CDR2 ANQGSEA. CDR3 in amino acids: CSVKTGGSEKLFF. The CDR3 DNA sequence: TGCAGCGTTAAGACAGGGGGCTCGGAAAAACTGTTTTTT.

V and J are TRBV29-1 and TRBJ2-5; the D is unclear. Trimming took off 6 bases at V and 3 bases at J, with 8 bases between the two ends. Germline values: CDR1 SQVTM, CDR2 ANQGSEA. The CDR3 spans 11 residues. Here the CDR3 reads CSVLTKETQYF. The CDR3 DNA sequence: TGCAGCGTCTTGACAAAAGAGACCCAGTACTTC.

The chain combines TRBV10-3 with TRBJ2-5; D gene unclear. Per the germline V gene, CDR1 is ENHRY and CDR2 is SYGVKD. The V gene lost 4 bases and the J gene lost 1 base, with 13 bases spanning the gap. The CDR3 loop spans 15 amino acids. The CDR3 sequence: CAISARETPQETQYF. The CDR3 coding sequence is TGTGCCATCAGTGCTAGAGAGACACCCCAAGAGACCCAGTACTTC.

This clonotype has just one count. The chain joins TRBV20-1 to TRBJ2-7; 9 nucleotides line up with TRBD1. After removal of 5 bases from V and 6 bases from J, the junction contained 14 bases not matched to a gene. Germline lookup yields CDR1 DFQATT and CDR2 SNEGSKA (reference sequence). The CDR3 has 15 amino acids. CDR3 DNA sequence: TGCAGTGCTTCTTTACAACAGGGGGCGCAGAGCGAGCAGTACTTC. Translated: CSASLQQGAQSEQYF.

The chain uses TRBV10-3 and TRBJ1-1; D is unresolved. CDR1 and CDR2 from the germline V gene are ENHRY and SYGVKD. This CDR3 contains 14 residues. Trimming stripped 11 bases from V and 0 bases from J, with 16 bases between. Written as DNA, the CDR3 is TGTGCCTGGAGTGTAGATACCGTGAACACTGAAGCTTTCTTT. The encoded protein is CAWSVDTVNTEAFF.

This clonotype appeared once. V is TRBV2 and J is TRBJ2-2, with D perhaps matching TRBD1 (6 bases). This CDR3 contains 15 residues. V was shortened by 8 bases and J by 0 bases, with 13 bases between the two germline ends. Germline V gene data show CDR1 as SNHLY and CDR2 as FYNNEI. CDR3 sequence (DNA): TGTGCCAGCGGACTCCGGACAGCGAACACCGGGGAGCTGTTTTTT. Its protein is CASGLRTANTGELFF.

This clonotype was detected many times. J is TRBJ2-5 and V is TRBV12-3 or TRBV12-4; no clear D gene. Trimming stripped 4 bases from V and 7 bases from J, with 7 bases between. This CDR3 has 11 amino acids. CDR3 loop: CASSSFWTQYF. CDR3 DNA: TGTGCCAGCAGTTCCTTTTGGACCCAGTACTTC.

As regards this clonotype: Lacking the conserved final phenylalanine or tryptophan, this CDR3 likely reflects a read error. This chain links TRBV2 with TRBJ1-1, with D unclear. Trimming took off 6 bases at V and 1 base at J, with 9 bases between the two ends. From germline, CDR1 is SNHLY and CDR2 FYNNEI. The CDR3 extends over 13 amino acids. The CDR3 spells CASSLDANTEAFV. The CDR3 region has the DNA TGTGCCAGCAGCTTAGATGCGAACACTGAAGCTTTCGTT.

CDR3 region: CASSLAGQGNQPQYF. For the CDR3, the DNA is TGTGCCAGCAGCTTAGCAGGACAGGGGAATCAGCCCCAGTACTTC. The chain recombines TRBV7-6 with TRBJ2-5, with 9 bases identical to TRBD1. The CDR3 consists of 15 residues. Germline loops: CDR1 SGHVS, CDR2 FNYEAQ. Trimming cost V 0 bases and J 9 bases; bases outside gene matches: 8.

This clonotype was seen many times. The V call is TRBV29-1, the J call TRBJ1-5, with D possibly TRBD1 on 5 matching bases. Germline V CDR1 and CDR2: SQVTM, ANQGSEA. The CDR3 contains 12 residues. V lost 4 bases and J 3 bases, leaving 7 bases between the germline ends. For the CDR3, the DNA is TGCAGCGTTGCGGGACTCAATCAGCCCCAGCATTTT. It specifies CSVAGLNQPQHF.

This clonotype has ten or more counts. The chain employs TRBV7-2 and TRBJ1-1, with D maybe TRBD1 (6 bases). Germline CDR1 is SGHTA and CDR2 is FQGNSA. With 6 bases removed from V and 1 base from J, the gap between germline ends came to 9 bases. CDR3 size: 13 residues. CDR3 DNA sequence: TGTGCCAGCAGGTCGACAGGGAACACTGAAGCTTTCTTT. Residues: CASRSTGNTEAFF.

In this sample, this clonotype turned up a few times. The CDR3 sequence: CASSWAGTGGDEQYF. The CDR3 nucleotides are TGTGCCAGCAGCTGGGCCGGGACAGGGGGCGACGAGCAGTACTTC. The chain carries TRBV7-2 and TRBJ2-7; 12 nucleotides line up with TRBD1. The CDR3 is 15 amino acids. After removal of 4 bases from V and 5 bases from J, the junction contained 6 bases not matched to a gene. Germline V gene data show CDR1 as SGHTA and CDR2 as FQGNSA.

This clonotype was seen only a few times. The J gene is TRBJ2-7, the V gene TRBV5-1; no firm D call. Germline V gene lookup returns CDR1 SGHRS and CDR2 YFSETQ. The CDR3 is made up of 14 amino acids. V was cut by 4 bases and J by 5 bases, with 16 bases left in between. CDR3 coding DNA: TGCGCCAGCAGCCCCAAGGATGATGGCGACGAGCAGTACTTC. Its translation is CASSPKDDGDEQYF.

This chain uses TRBV7-9 with TRBJ2-7; TRBD2 matches 12 bases. V trimming: 5 bases; J trimming: 4 bases; junction bases outside the gene matches: 3. The germline CDR1 and CDR2 sequences are SEHNR and FQNEAQ (reference sequence). The length of the CDR3 is 14 residues. CDR3 coding DNA: TGTGCCAGCAGCCAAGGACTAGCGGGGTACGAGCAGTACTTC. Protein: CASSQGLAGYEQYF.

Remarks on this clonotype: A much larger clonotype is one base distant, so this may be a read error. The V call is TRBV9, the J call TRBJ2-7, with 8 bases identical to TRBD2. The germline V gene has CDR1 SGDLS and CDR2 YYNGEE. The CDR3 has 14 residues. As DNA, the CDR3 is TGTGCCAGCAGCGTAGGGACTAGCTCCTACGGGCAGTACTTC. Protein: CASSVGTSSYGQYF. Together with reference TRBV9 and TRBJ2-7, the CDR3 gives the full variable domain: DSGVTQTPKHLITATGQRVTLRCSPRSGDLSVYWYQQSLDQGLQFLIQYYNGEERAKGNILERFSAQQFPDLHSELNLSSLELGDSALYFCASSVGTSSYGQYFGPGTRLTVT.